This T cell receptor beta chain was identified in a study of T cell responses to AZD1222 COVID-19 vaccine. General study points: Targeting of unmutated variant regions was reportedly seen in nearly half of spike-specific TCRs. Spike-specific TCRs gained breadth and depth after people received two AZD1222 doses.

The length of the CDR3 is 14 residues. J gave up 7 bases and V 6 bases, and 6 bases lay outside the gene matches. The V gene's germline CDR1 is MNHEY and CDR2 SVGAGI. The method was immunoSEQ multiplex PCR; TCRdb's version includes in-frame clones alone and lacks a portion of them. The data contain more than 95,000 clones, about 89% of them singletons. Concerning this clone itself: Its antigen remains unknown.

The chain recombines TRBV6-5 with TRBJ2-1; 10 bases are a match to TRBD2. This receptor was taken from an adult in good health. The sequenced sample was peripheral blood, obtained on day 0 of AZD1222 vaccination. The CDR3 sequence: CASSLAGVENEQFF. As DNA, the CDR3 is TGTGCCAGCAGCCTAGCGGGAGTTGAGAATGAGCAGTTCTTC.